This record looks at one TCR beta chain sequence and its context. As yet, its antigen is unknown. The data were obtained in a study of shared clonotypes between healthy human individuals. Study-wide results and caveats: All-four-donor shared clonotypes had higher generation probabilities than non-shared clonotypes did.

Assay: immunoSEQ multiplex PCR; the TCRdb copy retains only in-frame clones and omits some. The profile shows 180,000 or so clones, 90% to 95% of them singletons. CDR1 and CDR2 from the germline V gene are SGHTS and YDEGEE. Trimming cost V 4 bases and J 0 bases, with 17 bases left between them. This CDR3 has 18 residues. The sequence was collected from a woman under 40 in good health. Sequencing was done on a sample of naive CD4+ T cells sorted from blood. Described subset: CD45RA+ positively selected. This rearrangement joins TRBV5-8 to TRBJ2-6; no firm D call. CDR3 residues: CASSRRRKVSSGANVLTF. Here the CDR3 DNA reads TGTGCCAGCAGCCGCCGCCGAAAGGTTAGCTCTGGGGCCAACGTCCTGACTTTC.